This T cell receptor beta chain comes out of a study of OX40 agonist ivuxolimab in advanced cancers. Concerning the study at large: Ivuxolimab was a fully human IgG2 agonistic monoclonal antibody targeting the costimulatory receptor OX40 (CD134). Intravenous ivuxolimab was administered to patients every 2 weeks at six dose levels: 0.01, 0.1, 0.3, 1.5, 3 and 10 mg/kg. Of the 50 or so patients in dose escalation, about 20 had hepatocellular carcinoma, about 15 had melanoma, 9 had renal cell carcinoma and 9 had head and neck cancer. A male proportion of about 79% and a mean age of approximately 55 years, ranging from roughly 23 to 80, were recorded for the dose-escalation cohort. Prior anti-PD-1, anti-PD-L1 or anti-CTLA-4 therapy was permitted, and checkpoint inhibitors had been received by roughly 42% of dose-escalation patients. Partial responses occurred in three dose-escalation patients: two with cutaneous melanoma and one with hepatocellular carcinoma. The purpose of peripheral TCRbeta sequencing was to test whether ivuxolimab changed TCR sequence diversity and led to clonal T-cell expansion. The paper reports the monotherapy dose-escalation portion (N of about 52 patients) of the phase I ivuxolimab trial.

Patients with a history of autoimmune disease or receiving systemic immunosuppression were excluded from the trial. Peripheral blood for TCR sequencing was collected from all dose cohorts at baseline, on cycle 4 day 1, and on cycle 7 day 1. The samples were drawn from a first-in-human, open-label, multicenter phase I dose-escalation trial of ivuxolimab. Adults with locally advanced or metastatic melanoma, renal cell, hepatocellular, or head and neck squamous cell carcinoma were enrolled in the trial. CD4+ and CD8+ T cells were sorted separately from peripheral blood before TCR sequencing. Genomic DNA was isolated from the sorted cells so that the TCRbeta CDR3 region could be sequenced. The immunoSEQ Assay was used to sequence the TCRbeta CDR3 regions. Not all clones reach the TCRdb copy of this immuneACCESS table, which keeps in-frame sequences only. Checked studies attribute under half of the gap to unresolved V genes and leave the rest unexplained. The table for this sample lists about 62,000 clones; roughly 82% of them were counted only once. 2.4% of the sample belongs to the ten largest clones.

In the case of this clone: Its antigen is still unknown. No base quality values were provided; no much bigger clone lies one nucleotide off.

The CDR3, cysteine through phenylalanine, is 14 amino acids long. The DNA shown is the 42-base CDR3, in frame from base 1. At the junction V is shortened by 3 bases and J by 4 bases, with 9 bases in between. Reading the germline V gene gives CDR1 LGHNA and CDR2 YSLEER. General study outcomes and caveats: After ivuxolimab, more expanded clones were found on average in CD8+ T cells than in CD4+ T cells. In partial responders in the 0.1-3.0 mg/kg groups, normalized peripheral clonal expansion was found to be among the lowest, especially among CD8+ T cells. Clonal expansion of both CD4+ and CD8+ blood T cells was observed from baseline to week 6 at doses 0.1 to 3.0 mg/kg. Low levels of normalized T-cell clonal expansion were also shown by some nonresponding patients. Which antigens the clonally expanded peripheral T cells were specific for was not determined.

This sample comprised CD4+ or CD8+ T cells sorted from blood, obtained in a trial of the OX40 agonist ivuxolimab. The chain was built from TRBV4-3 and TRBJ2-2; a confident D gene designation cannot be given. The receptor's source is an adult with an advanced solid tumor such as melanoma, head and neck, liver or kidney cancer. The CDR3 sequence is CASSQRLITGELFF. The nucleotide sequence reads TGCGCCAGCAGCCAGCGGCTTATCACCGGGGAGCTGTTTTTT.